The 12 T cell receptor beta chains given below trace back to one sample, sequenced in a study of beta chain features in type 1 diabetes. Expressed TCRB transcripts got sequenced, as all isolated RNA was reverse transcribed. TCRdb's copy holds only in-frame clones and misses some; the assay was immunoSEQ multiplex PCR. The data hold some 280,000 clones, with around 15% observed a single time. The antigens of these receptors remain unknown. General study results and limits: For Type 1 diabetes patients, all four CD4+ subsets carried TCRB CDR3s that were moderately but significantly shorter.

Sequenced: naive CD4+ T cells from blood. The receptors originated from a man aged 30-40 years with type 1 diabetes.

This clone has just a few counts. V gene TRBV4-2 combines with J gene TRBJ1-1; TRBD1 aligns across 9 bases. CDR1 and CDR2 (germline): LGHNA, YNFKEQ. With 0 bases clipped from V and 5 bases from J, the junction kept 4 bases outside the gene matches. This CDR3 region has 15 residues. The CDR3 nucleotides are TGTGCCAGCAGCCAAGAACTACAGGGGGCAACTGAAGCTTTCTTT. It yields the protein CASSQELQGATEAFF.

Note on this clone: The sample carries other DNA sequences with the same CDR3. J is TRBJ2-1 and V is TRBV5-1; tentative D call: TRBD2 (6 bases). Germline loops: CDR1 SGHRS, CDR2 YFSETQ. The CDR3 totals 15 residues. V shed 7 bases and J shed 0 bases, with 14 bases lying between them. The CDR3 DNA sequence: TGCGCCAGCCGGCCAGCGGGCTCCTCCTACAATGAGCAGTTCTTC. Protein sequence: CASRPAGSSYNEQFF.

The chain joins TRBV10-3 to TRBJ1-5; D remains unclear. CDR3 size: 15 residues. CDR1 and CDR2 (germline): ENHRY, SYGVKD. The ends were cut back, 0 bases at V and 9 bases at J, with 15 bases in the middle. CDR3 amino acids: CAISESNSTARPQHF. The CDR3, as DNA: TGTGCCATCAGTGAGTCTAACTCAACCGCGCGGCCCCAGCATTTT.

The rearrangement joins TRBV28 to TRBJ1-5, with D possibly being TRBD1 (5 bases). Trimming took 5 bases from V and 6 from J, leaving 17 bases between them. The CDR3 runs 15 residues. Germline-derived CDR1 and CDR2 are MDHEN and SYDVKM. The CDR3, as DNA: TGTGCCAGCAGTCGAAATGGGGGGGATAGTCAGCCCCAGCATTTT. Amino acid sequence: CASSRNGGDSQPQHF. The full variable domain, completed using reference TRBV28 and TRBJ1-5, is DVKVTQSSRYLVKRTGEKVFLECVQDMDHENMFWYRQDPGLGLRLIYFSYDVKMKEKGDIPEGYSVSREKKERFSLILESASTNQTSMYLCASSRNGGDSQPQHFGDGTRLSIL.

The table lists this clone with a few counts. The CDR3 sequence: CASSSTDRGSYEQYF. The CDR3 coding sequence is TGTGCCAGCAGTTCTACGGACAGGGGGAGTTACGAGCAGTACTTC. V gene TRBV6-5 combines with J gene TRBJ2-7; 10 bases agree with TRBD1. Trimming removed 4 bases from V and 4 bases from J; junction bases left unmatched: 7. CDR1 is MNHEY and CDR2 is SVGAGI in the germline V gene. This CDR3 has 15 residues.

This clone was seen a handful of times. The chain's CDR3 is CASSGPGSNYGYTF. CDR3 DNA sequence: TGTGCCAGCAGTGGCCCGGGATCTAACTATGGCTACACCTTC. The chain carries TRBV28 and TRBJ1-2, with D unclear. The V end was cut by 5 bases, the J end by 0 bases, with 10 bases between. CDR1 is MDHEN and CDR2 is SYDVKM in the germline V gene. CDR3 length: 14 amino acids.

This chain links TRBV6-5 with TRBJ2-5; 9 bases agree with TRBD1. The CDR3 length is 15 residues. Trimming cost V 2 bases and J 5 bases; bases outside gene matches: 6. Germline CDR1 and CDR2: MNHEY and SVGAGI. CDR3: CASSYGTGIRETQYF. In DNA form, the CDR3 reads TGTGCCAGCAGTTACGGGACAGGGATCCGGGAGACCCAGTACTTC.

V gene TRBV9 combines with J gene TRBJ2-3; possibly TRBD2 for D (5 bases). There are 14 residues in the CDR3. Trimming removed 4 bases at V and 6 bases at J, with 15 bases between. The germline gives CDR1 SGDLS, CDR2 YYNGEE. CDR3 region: CASSPGLRRDTQYF. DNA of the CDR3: TGTGCCAGCAGCCCCGGACTCAGGAGGGATACGCAGTATTTT.

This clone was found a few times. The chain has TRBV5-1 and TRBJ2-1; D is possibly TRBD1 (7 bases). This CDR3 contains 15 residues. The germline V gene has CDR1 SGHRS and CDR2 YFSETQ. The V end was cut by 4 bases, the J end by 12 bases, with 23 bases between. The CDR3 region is CASSPRDQGGAGQFF. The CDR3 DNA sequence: TGCGCCAGCAGCCCCCGGGACCAGGGGGGTGCGGGGCAGTTCTTC.

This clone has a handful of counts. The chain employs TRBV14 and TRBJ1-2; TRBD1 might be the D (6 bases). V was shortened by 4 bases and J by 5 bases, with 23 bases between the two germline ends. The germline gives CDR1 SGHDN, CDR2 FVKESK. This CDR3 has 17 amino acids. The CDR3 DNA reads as TGTGCCAGCAGCCCTCACTCTTGGGCAGGGGATCGGTATGGCTACACCTTC. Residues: CASSPHSWAGDRYGYTF. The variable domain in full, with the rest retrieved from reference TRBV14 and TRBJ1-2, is EAGVTQFPSHSVIEKGQTVTLRCDPISGHDNLYWYRRVMGKEIKFLLHFVKESKQDESGMPNNRFLAERTGGTYSTLKVQPAELEDSGVYFCASSPHSWAGDRYGYTFGSGTRLTVV.

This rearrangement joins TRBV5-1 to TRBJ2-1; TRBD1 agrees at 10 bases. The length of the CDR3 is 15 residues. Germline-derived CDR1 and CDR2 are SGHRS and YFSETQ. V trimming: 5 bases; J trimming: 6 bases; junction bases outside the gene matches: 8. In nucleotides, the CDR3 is TGCGCCAGCAGGCGGGGGACAGGGGTCACCAATGAGCAGTTCTTC. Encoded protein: CASRRGTGVTNEQFF.

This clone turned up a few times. The CDR3 here is CASSTLQDSYEQYF. The CDR3 nucleotides read TGTGCCAGCAGTACCCTCCAGGATTCCTACGAGCAGTACTTC. The chain couples TRBV28 to TRBJ2-7, with no clear D. The CDR3 covers 14 residues. With 5 bases removed from V and 1 base from J, the gap between germline ends came to 12 bases. Per the germline V gene, CDR1 is MDHEN and CDR2 is SYDVKM.